One sample yielded the 7 T cell receptor beta chains listed below, sequenced in a study of shared clonotypes between healthy human individuals. This table comes from immunoSEQ multiplex PCR, and its TCRdb copy is limited to in-frame clones, with some not included. This table has around 1.4 million clones, 97% to 99% appearing once. Sequencing input: naive CD4+ T cells sorted from blood. Described subset: CD45RA+ positively selected. The receptor source for this set is a man aged 25-40 years in good health.

The CDR3 is CASSFVGDRSTDTQYF. The CDR3 DNA reads TGTGCCAGCAGCTTTGTGGGGGACAGGAGCACAGATACGCAGTATTTT. The chain employs TRBV11-2 and TRBJ2-3, with TRBD1 identical over 8 bases. The germline gives CDR1 SGHAT, CDR2 FQNNGV. The CDR3 runs 16 residues. The V segment lost 3 bases and the J segment 0 bases; nucleotides outside the gene matches: 5.

The V and J genes are TRBV5-1 and TRBJ2-7; possibly TRBD1 for D (6 bases). Trimming cost V 0 bases and J 6 bases, with 13 bases left between them. Germline lookup yields CDR1 SGHRS and CDR2 YFSETQ. CDR3 size: 14 residues. The DNA for the CDR3 is TGCGCCAGCAGCTTGGATAGGGTAGGGGGCGAGCAGTACTTC. This sequence encodes CASSLDRVGGEQYF.

The gene calls are TRBV30 and TRBJ1-1; 8 bases are shared with TRBD1. Germline CDR1 is GTSNPN and CDR2 is SVGIG (reference sequence). The CDR3 is made up of 11 amino acids. Trimming removed 4 bases from V and 11 bases from J; junction bases left unmatched: 6. The DNA of the CDR3 is TGTGCCTGGAACGACAGGGGAGGGGCTTTCTTT. It encodes CAWNDRGGAFF.

This chain joins TRBV6-6 and TRBJ1-2; TRBD1 is a possible D gene (5 bases). There are 13 residues in the CDR3. Germline CDR1 reads MNHNY; CDR2 reads SVGAGI (reference sequence). Trimming took off 10 bases at V and 8 bases at J, with 20 bases between the two ends. As DNA, the CDR3 is TGTGCCATAGGCCCCGGGGGGTTGGGAGGCTACACCTTC. Translating it yields CAIGPGGLGGYTF.

This clone appeared a single time. The chain combines TRBV2 with TRBJ2-1; 9 bases are a match to TRBD2. In germline, CDR1 is SNHLY, CDR2 FYNNEI. This CDR3 is 16 amino acids long. V dropped 3 bases and J dropped 1; count of bases not matched to a gene: 4. CDR3 DNA sequence: TGTGCCAGCAGTGAGGAGCGGGAGGCTTCCTACAATGAGCAGTTCTTC. Translated, it gives CASSEEREASYNEQFF.

This sequence joins TRBV14 and TRBJ1-5; D gene ambiguous. The CDR3 has 10 residues. V was shortened by 8 bases and J by 9 bases, with 8 bases between the two germline ends. Germline V CDR1 and CDR2: SGHDN, FVKESK. In nucleotides, the CDR3 is TGTGCCAGCCCTGGTCGGCCCCAGCATTTT. As protein: CASPGRPQHF.

V is TRBV9 and J is TRBJ2-3; D call uncertain. Trimming removed 0 bases at V and 6 bases at J, with 5 bases between. The CDR3 has 12 residues. The V gene's germline CDR1 is SGDLS and CDR2 YYNGEE. In DNA form, the CDR3 reads TGTGCCAGCAGCGTAGTGTACGATACGCAGTATTTT. Protein: CASSVVYDTQYF. Together with reference TRBV9 and TRBJ2-3, the CDR3 gives the full variable domain: DSGVTQTPKHLITATGQRVTLRCSPRSGDLSVYWYQQSLDQGLQFLIQYYNGEERAKGNILERFSAQQFPDLHSELNLSSLELGDSALYFCASSVVYDTQYFGPGTRLTVL.